This is a list of T cell receptor beta chains from one sample in a study of T cells in Graves' hyperthyroidism and ophthalmopathy. TCRdb fed the multiplex PCR reads into MiXCR, producing one record per CDR3 protein. The sample lists approximately 600,000 distinct CDR3 sequences, roughly 20% occurring once. Sequencing was done on a sample of blood. The receptors stem from a man aged 25-40 years with Graves' ophthalmopathy. The CDR3 runs from the conserved cysteine through the conserved F or W. The D gene is left open where the match is weak. Rows may omit the clone size; those that give it use once, few, many or a size class.

j_gene: TRBJ2-5; v_gene: TRBV20-1; abundance: many; d_gene: NA; CDR3nt: TGCAGTGGGGGGGTTGGGGGAGAGACCCAGTACTTC; CDR3aa: CSGGVGGETQYF
j_gene: TRBJ1-5; v_gene: TRBV6-1; abundance: NA; d_gene: NA; CDR3nt: TGTGCCAGCAGTGCCAATAGCAATCGGCCCCAGCATTTT; CDR3aa: CASSANSNRPQHF
j_gene: TRBJ2-7; v_gene: TRBV6-2/TRBV6-3; abundance: few; d_gene: TRBD1; CDR3nt: TGTGCCAGCAGTTCAGGGGGCACGACCTACGAGCAGTACTTC; CDR3aa: CASSSGGTTYEQYF
j_gene: TRBJ2-3; v_gene: TRBV10-3; abundance: many; d_gene: TRBD2; CDR3nt: TGTGCCATCAGCCGGGGACTAGCGGGAATGGATACGCAGTATTTT; CDR3aa: CAISRGLAGMDTQYF
j_gene: TRBJ1-1; v_gene: TRBV10-3; abundance: NA; d_gene: NA; CDR3nt: TGTGCCATCAGTGAGTTCTCGTTGAACACTGAAGCTTTCTTT; CDR3aa: CAISEFSLNTEAFF
j_gene: TRBJ2-7; v_gene: TRBV29-1; abundance: NA; d_gene: NA; CDR3nt: TGCAGCGTTGAATACACAAACTCCTACGAGCAGTACTTC; CDR3aa: CSVEYTNSYEQYF
j_gene: TRBJ1-4; v_gene: TRBV28; abundance: few; d_gene: NA; CDR3nt: TGTGCCAGCACCTCGGGACAAACTAATGAAAAACTGTTTTTT; CDR3aa: CASTSGQTNEKLFF
j_gene: TRBJ2-3; v_gene: TRBV5-1; abundance: NA; d_gene: TRBD2; CDR3nt: TGCGCCAGCAGCTTCGCTAGCGGGGGGTCCGTCGGTACAGATACGCAGTATTTT; CDR3aa: CASSFASGGSVGTDTQYF
j_gene: TRBJ1-2; v_gene: TRBV6-2/TRBV6-3; abundance: NA; d_gene: NA; CDR3nt: TGTGCCAGCGGGCGAGTCTATGGCTACACCTTC; CDR3aa: CASGRVYGYTF
j_gene: TRBJ2-7; v_gene: TRBV6-1; abundance: NA; d_gene: TRBD2; CDR3nt: TGTGCCAGCAGATTCGACTTCGGGGGGGACGAGCAGTACTTC; CDR3aa: CASRFDFGGDEQYF
j_gene: TRBJ2-5; v_gene: TRBV6-5; abundance: NA; d_gene: NA; CDR3nt: TGTGCCAGCAGTTACGGGGCGAGGGGGACCCAGTACTTC; CDR3aa: CASSYGARGTQYF
j_gene: TRBJ1-2; v_gene: TRBV12-3/TRBV12-4; abundance: many; d_gene: NA; CDR3nt: TGTGCCAGCAGTTTAGCCCACAGGTCGTATGGCTACACCTTC; CDR3aa: CASSLAHRSYGYTF
j_gene: TRBJ2-6; v_gene: TRBV6-1; abundance: many; d_gene: NA; CDR3nt: TGTGCCAGCAGACTCCTAGGGGGATCTGGGGCCAACGTCCTGACTTTC; CDR3aa: CASRLLGGSGANVLTF
j_gene: TRBJ1-2; v_gene: TRBV4-1; abundance: NA; d_gene: NA; CDR3nt: TGCGCCAGCAGCCAACCCATTAGCCGATCGAGAGGCTACACCTTC; CDR3aa: CASSQPISRSRGYTF
j_gene: TRBJ1-2; v_gene: TRBV28; abundance: NA; d_gene: TRBD1; CDR3nt: TGTGCCAGCAGTTTATTCGGGACAGACTATGGCTACACCTTC; CDR3aa: CASSLFGTDYGYTF
j_gene: TRBJ2-3; v_gene: TRBV20-1; abundance: few; d_gene: NA; CDR3nt: TGCAGTGCTAGAGGGGGGCTAGCGAGCACAGATACGCAGTATTTT; CDR3aa: CSARGGLASTDTQYF
j_gene: TRBJ2-3; v_gene: TRBV5-1; abundance: few; d_gene: NA; CDR3nt: TGCGCCAGCAGCTTGATAGGCAACTCAGATACGCAGTATTTT; CDR3aa: CASSLIGNSDTQYF
j_gene: TRBJ2-7; v_gene: TRBV2; abundance: few; d_gene: NA; CDR3nt: TGTGCCAGCGGGATGAGCTCCTACGAGCAGTACTTC; CDR3aa: CASGMSSYEQYF
j_gene: TRBJ2-7; v_gene: TRBV10-2; abundance: NA; d_gene: NA; CDR3nt: TGCGCCAGCGGGGACTTCTCCGAGCAGTACTTC; CDR3aa: CASGDFSEQYF
j_gene: TRBJ1-6; v_gene: TRBV18; abundance: few; d_gene: TRBD1; CDR3nt: TGTGCCAGCTCACCTTCGGACAGGGGGTCGAGTTCACCCCTCCACTTT; CDR3aa: CASSPSDRGSSSPLHF
j_gene: TRBJ2-7; v_gene: TRBV6-1; abundance: few; d_gene: NA; CDR3nt: TGTGCCAGCACTGTGATCGGGAGCTCCTACGAGCAGTACTTC; CDR3aa: CASTVIGSSYEQYF
j_gene: TRBJ2-3; v_gene: TRBV11-2; abundance: many; d_gene: NA; CDR3nt: TGTGCCAGCAGCAAGAAGGGGGGCGCTACAGATACGCAGTATTTT; CDR3aa: CASSKKGGATDTQYF
j_gene: TRBJ2-1; v_gene: TRBV5-1; abundance: NA; d_gene: TRBD2; CDR3nt: TGCGCCAGCAGCCGAGCGGGAGGTCTGAGTGAGCAGTTCTTC; CDR3aa: CASSRAGGLSEQFF
j_gene: TRBJ2-7; v_gene: TRBV30; abundance: many; d_gene: TRBD2; CDR3nt: TGTGCCTGGAGTGGACCGGGACTAGCGGGAAGATACGAGCAGTACTTC; CDR3aa: CAWSGPGLAGRYEQYF
j_gene: TRBJ2-1; v_gene: TRBV7-9; abundance: NA; d_gene: NA; CDR3nt: TGTGCCAGCAAGGGAGTGAACAATGAGCAGTTCTTC; CDR3aa: CASKGVNNEQFF
j_gene: TRBJ2-2; v_gene: TRBV7-3; abundance: NA; d_gene: TRBD2; CDR3nt: TGTGCCAGCAGTTATAATAGCGGGAGAGACACCGGGGAGCTGTTTTTT; CDR3aa: CASSYNSGRDTGELFF
j_gene: TRBJ2-2; v_gene: TRBV9; abundance: NA; d_gene: TRBD2; CDR3nt: TGTGCCAGCAGCGTAGGTCTAGCGGGGAACACCGGGGAGCTGTTTTTT; CDR3aa: CASSVGLAGNTGELFF
j_gene: TRBJ2-7; v_gene: TRBV5-1; abundance: few; d_gene: NA; CDR3nt: TGCGCCAGTACTGTGGAGGGAGGTTCCTACGAGCAGTACTTC; CDR3aa: CASTVEGGSYEQYF
j_gene: TRBJ2-7; v_gene: TRBV28; abundance: NA; d_gene: NA; CDR3nt: TGTGCCAGCAGTTTAGAAACGCCCAAATATCCCAACTTC; CDR3aa: CASSLETPKYPNF
j_gene: TRBJ2-3; v_gene: TRBV29-1; abundance: NA; d_gene: TRBD2; CDR3nt: TGCAGCGTCCCGGGACTAGCGGGATCGAGGAGGGGCACAGATACGCAGTATTTT; CDR3aa: CSVPGLAGSRRGTDTQYF
j_gene: TRBJ1-2; v_gene: TRBV7-9; abundance: few; d_gene: NA; CDR3nt: TGTGCCAGCAGCCGAGGGACAACCGACGGGGGCTACACCTTC; CDR3aa: CASSRGTTDGGYTF
j_gene: TRBJ1-4; v_gene: TRBV6-5; abundance: NA; d_gene: TRBD1; CDR3nt: TGTGCCAGCAGTTACTACGGGACAGCTAATGAAAAACTGTTTTTT; CDR3aa: CASSYYGTANEKLFF
j_gene: TRBJ2-2; v_gene: TRBV3-1; abundance: few; d_gene: NA; CDR3nt: TGTGCCAGCAGCCAAGCTAATAGCGGAGGGGAGCTGTTTTTT; CDR3aa: CASSQANSGGELFF
j_gene: TRBJ2-7; v_gene: TRBV7-8; abundance: many; d_gene: TRBD2; CDR3nt: TGTGCCAGCACCGCGGGACTAGCGGAGTCCTACGAGCAGTACTTC; CDR3aa: CASTAGLAESYEQYF
j_gene: TRBJ1-4; v_gene: TRBV7-9; abundance: many; d_gene: NA; CDR3nt: TGTGCCAGCAGTCAGCTGTCGGATAACGGAGGTGAAAAACTGTTTTTT; CDR3aa: CASSQLSDNGGEKLFF
j_gene: TRBJ2-3; v_gene: TRBV19; abundance: few; d_gene: NA; CDR3nt: TGTGCCAGTAGTATGCCGATCTACACAGATACGCAGTATTTT; CDR3aa: CASSMPIYTDTQYF
j_gene: TRBJ2-7; v_gene: TRBV20-1; abundance: NA; d_gene: NA; CDR3nt: TGCAGTGCTCTTAACTTCTACGAGCAGTACTTC; CDR3aa: CSALNFYEQYF
j_gene: TRBJ2-3; v_gene: TRBV20-1; abundance: many; d_gene: TRBD1; CDR3nt: TGCAGTGCTAACGGGGGACAGGGAAGATCAGATACGCAGTATTTT; CDR3aa: CSANGGQGRSDTQYF
j_gene: TRBJ2-7; v_gene: TRBV12-3/TRBV12-4; abundance: many; d_gene: TRBD1; CDR3nt: TGTGCCAGCAGTTCCGTAGGACAGGGGGCGATCGAGCAGTACTTC; CDR3aa: CASSSVGQGAIEQYF
j_gene: TRBJ2-4; v_gene: TRBV12-3/TRBV12-4; abundance: few; d_gene: TRBD2; CDR3nt: TGTGCCAGCAGTTTAATAGCGGGAGGGTACAAAAACATTCAGTACTTC; CDR3aa: CASSLIAGGYKNIQYF
j_gene: TRBJ2-7; v_gene: TRBV29-1; abundance: NA; d_gene: NA; CDR3nt: TGCAGCGTCTTATATACAGGTCATGAGCAGTACTTC; CDR3aa: CSVLYTGHEQYF
j_gene: TRBJ1-6; v_gene: TRBV2; abundance: NA; d_gene: NA; CDR3nt: TGTGCCTGTGGGGTCTATAATTCACCCCTCCACTTT; CDR3aa: CACGVYNSPLHF
j_gene: TRBJ2-4; v_gene: TRBV3-1; abundance: NA; d_gene: TRBD2; CDR3nt: TGTGCCAGCAGCCCCGGGGGGGCAAGGGAGGACATTCAGTACTTC; CDR3aa: CASSPGGAREDIQYF
j_gene: TRBJ2-1; v_gene: TRBV20-1; abundance: NA; d_gene: NA; CDR3nt: TGCAGTGCTAGAGACGTCCGGGGCCCCTACAATGAGCAGTTCTTC; CDR3aa: CSARDVRGPYNEQFF
j_gene: TRBJ1-1; v_gene: TRBV6-2/TRBV6-3; abundance: few; d_gene: NA; CDR3nt: TGTGCCAGCTGCCTGAAGGAGGGGTACAACACTGAAGCTTTCTTT; CDR3aa: CASCLKEGYNTEAFF
j_gene: TRBJ1-1; v_gene: TRBV4-1; abundance: NA; d_gene: NA; CDR3nt: TGCGCCAGCAGCCAAGATTCGATGGGAACTGAAGCTTTCTTT; CDR3aa: CASSQDSMGTEAFF
j_gene: TRBJ2-1; v_gene: TRBV7-9; abundance: few; d_gene: NA; CDR3nt: TGTGCCAGCAGCCGGGAACAATCCTACAATGAGCAGTTCTTC; CDR3aa: CASSREQSYNEQFF
j_gene: TRBJ2-1; v_gene: TRBV27; abundance: few; d_gene: NA; CDR3nt: TGTGCCAGCAGTTTATATCGGAGGAGGGACAGACCTTACAATGAGCAGTTCTTC; CDR3aa: CASSLYRRRDRPYNEQFF
j_gene: TRBJ2-1; v_gene: TRBV11-2; abundance: many; d_gene: TRBD1; CDR3nt: TGTGCCAGCAGATTAGGACAGGCCGTCGGTGAGCAGTTCTTC; CDR3aa: CASRLGQAVGEQFF
j_gene: TRBJ2-7; v_gene: TRBV6-5; abundance: many; d_gene: NA; CDR3nt: TGTGCCAGCAGTTACAGGGATGACTCCTACGAGCAGTACTTC; CDR3aa: CASSYRDDSYEQYF
j_gene: TRBJ2-2; v_gene: TRBV5-1; abundance: NA; d_gene: TRBD2; CDR3nt: TGCGCCAGCAGCTTTAGTCTAGCGGGAAATCCCGGGGAGCTGTTTTTT; CDR3aa: CASSFSLAGNPGELFF
j_gene: TRBJ2-1; v_gene: TRBV12-3/TRBV12-4; abundance: NA; d_gene: NA; CDR3nt: TGTGCCAGCAGTTTAGCGATAGGGTCGAACAATGAGCAGTTCTTC; CDR3aa: CASSLAIGSNNEQFF
j_gene: TRBJ1-1; v_gene: TRBV28; abundance: many; d_gene: NA; CDR3nt: TGTGCCAGCAAAATAGGGGGGGCTGGGGGTATTAGTGAAGCTTTCTTT; CDR3aa: CASKIGGAGGISEAFF
j_gene: TRBJ2-5; v_gene: TRBV10-3; abundance: few; d_gene: NA; CDR3nt: TGTGCCATCAGTGAGTCGAAAGGTGGGGAGACCCAGTACTTC; CDR3aa: CAISESKGGETQYF
j_gene: TRBJ2-7; v_gene: TRBV7-2; abundance: NA; d_gene: TRBD1; CDR3nt: TGTGCCAGCAGCTTAGCGCCGGGACAGTTCTACGAGCAGTACTTC; CDR3aa: CASSLAPGQFYEQYF
j_gene: TRBJ2-7; v_gene: TRBV6-1; abundance: NA; d_gene: TRBD1; CDR3nt: TGTGCCAGCAGCGCGGGACAGGGCCCTCACGAGCAGTACTTC; CDR3aa: CASSAGQGPHEQYF
j_gene: TRBJ1-4; v_gene: TRBV3-1; abundance: many; d_gene: NA; CDR3nt: TGTGCCAGCAGCCAAGAAGGCCGTGCAGAAAAACTGTTTTTT; CDR3aa: CASSQEGRAEKLFF
j_gene: TRBJ2-6; v_gene: TRBV7-8; abundance: few; d_gene: NA; CDR3nt: TGTGCCAGCAGCTTAAGCTCGGGATCTGGGGCCAACGTCCTGACTTTC; CDR3aa: CASSLSSGSGANVLTF
j_gene: TRBJ2-1; v_gene: TRBV5-1; abundance: NA; d_gene: TRBD2; CDR3nt: TGCGCCAGCAGCCGAGCGGGAGGGCCCAGCAATGAGCAGTTCTTC; CDR3aa: CASSRAGGPSNEQFF
j_gene: TRBJ2-2; v_gene: TRBV11-1; abundance: once; d_gene: NA; CDR3nt: TGTGCCAGCAGCCGGAGGGGGATCGGGGAGCTGTTTTTT; CDR3aa: CASSRRGIGELFF